Below, one T cell receptor beta chain is given with its context. Its antigen is unidentified. This record belongs to a study of cytomegalovirus exposure and HLA in healthy donors. Trimming left V 6 bases short and J 0 bases short, with 12 bases between. This CDR3 comprises 15 residues. In germline, CDR1 is MNHEY, CDR2 SVGAGI. PCR primers comprised 60 Vbeta and 13 Jbeta primers. The protocol was immunoSEQ multiplex PCR, while the TCRdb copy is restricted to in-frame clones and leaves out a portion. The profile shows fewer than 200,000 clones, about 80% of them singletons. Study findings and constraints: Common viral pathogens seemed, in a later analysis, to connect with several of the most significant clusters. According to reports, the classifier identified cytomegalovirus status with high specificity and sensitivity. According to a later analysis, most TCR beta chains associated with CMV appeared HLA-restricted.

Sequencing was done on a sample of PBMCs. V gene TRBV6-5 combines with J gene TRBJ2-4; D perhaps matches TRBD2 (5 bases). This receptor was obtained from a woman younger than 45 in good health and CMV-seronegative. Here the CDR3 DNA reads TGTGCCAGCAGACGGGGTTCACTAGCCAAAAACATTCAGTACTTC. Translation: CASRRGSLAKNIQYF.